This section outlines one T cell receptor (beta chain) sequence together with its context. The junction shows a germline mismatch at one end, possibly a read error. This record comes from a study of blood T cell repertoires in COVID-19. Turning to the study itself: Acute and convalescent COVID-19 samples came from the United States, Italy and Spain.

How the authors handled the data: How many nucleated cells were present was estimated from reference gene primer amplification. Repertoires were generated with immunoSEQ multiplex PCR, while TCRdb's copy carries only in-frame clones and drops some. V, J and clone size are taken as reported in that table, and D and trimming were inferred from the DNA itself. The sample has 160,000 or so clones, 70% to 80% seen once. This CDR3 spans 13 amino acids. Germline V gene lookup returns CDR1 MNHNY and CDR2 SVGAGI (reference sequence). The V and J genes are TRBV6-6 and TRBJ1-2; a weak D match, TRBD1 (5 bases). The sequencing sample was made of peripheral blood. This TCR derives from a woman between 55 and 75 years old with COVID-19, enrolled during active disease. This chain's CDR3 is CASSYSKHERGAF. CDR3 in DNA: TGTGCCAGCAGTTACTCGAAACACGAACGGGGGGCCTTC.